This T cell receptor beta chain was sequenced for a study of Ad26.COV2.S vaccination and SARS-CoV-2 variants. As to treatment: around 19 received Ad26.COV2.S at low or high dose, single or two shots; about 5 received placebo; per-sample allocation not given. The samples were gathered on day 63 after the first injection of vaccine or placebo. TCRdb's copy holds only in-frame clones and misses some; the assay was immunoSEQ multiplex PCR. The table records 350,000 to 450,000 clones, roughly 87% of them present only once. The CDR3 is made up of 12 amino acids. V shed 0 bases and J shed 8 bases, with 8 bases lying between them. CDR1 SGHNT and CDR2 YYREEE come from the germline V gene (reference sequence).

The material was peripheral blood, obtained in a trial of Ad26.COV2.S vaccine versus placebo. The genes are TRBV5-4 and TRBJ1-2, with D hard to call. The origin of this receptor is a person between 18 and 59 years old who received the Ad26.COV2.S COVID-19 vaccine or a placebo. CDR3 loop: CASSLGGIGYTF. Written as DNA, the CDR3 is TGTGCCAGCAGCTTGGGGGGAATCGGCTACACCTTC.